The rows below give T cell receptor beta chains drawn from one sample of a study of T cell repertoires in cytomegalovirus infection. TCRdb called the reads again in MiXCR, with one record for every CDR3 protein. Found here are a few hundred thousand distinct CDR3 sequences, roughly 36% of them singletons; the top ten hold roughly 13%. Their cognate antigens are unknown. The sequences come from cultured PBMCs, collected from culture after CMV antigen stimulation. Every receptor here comes from a human donor in good health (CMV status not recorded). Some clones in this sample may be carry-over from other donors' samples. The CDR3 runs from the conserved cysteine through the conserved F or W. D genes are given only for firm matches. Clone size appears in some rows only: once, few, many, or a class for an expanded clone.

abundance: NA
v_gene: TRBV28
d_gene: TRBD2
j_gene: TRBJ2-3
CDR3aa: CASSFRELAGGLGTDTQYF
CDR3nt: TGTGCCAGCAGTTTCAGGGAACTAGCGGGAGGGCTTGGCACAGATACGCAGTATTTT

abundance: few
v_gene: TRBV7-6
d_gene: TRBD1
j_gene: TRBJ1-1
CDR3aa: CASSLTGGLSNTEAFF
CDR3nt: TGTGCCAGCAGCTTAACAGGGGGCCTCTCGAACACTGAAGCTTTCTTT

abundance: NA
v_gene: TRBV4-1
d_gene: TRBD2
j_gene: TRBJ2-5
CDR3aa: CASSPDGLDQETQYF
CDR3nt: TGCGCCAGCAGCCCCGACGGACTAGACCAAGAGACCCAGTACTTC

abundance: NA
v_gene: TRBV28
d_gene: NA
j_gene: TRBJ2-5
CDR3aa: CASSLGTGSQETQYF
CDR3nt: TGTGCCAGCAGTCTCGGAACAGGGTCCCAAGAGACCCAGTACTTC

abundance: few
v_gene: TRBV4-1
d_gene: NA
j_gene: TRBJ1-6
CDR3aa: CASSQQTNYNSPLHF
CDR3nt: TGCGCCAGCAGCCAACAAACCAACTATAATTCACCCCTCCACTTT

abundance: NA
v_gene: TRBV15
d_gene: NA
j_gene: TRBJ1-4
CDR3aa: CATSRPSQGTRKLFF
CDR3nt: TGTGCCACCAGCAGACCATCACAGGGAACGCGAAAACTGTTTTTT

abundance: NA
v_gene: TRBV4-3
d_gene: NA
j_gene: TRBJ2-1
CDR3aa: CASSLSSNLGNPYNEQFF
CDR3nt: TGCGCCAGCAGCCTAAGCTCTAATTTAGGTAATCCCTACAATGAGCAGTTCTTC

abundance: few
v_gene: TRBV20-1
d_gene: NA
j_gene: TRBJ2-2
CDR3aa: CSASPGSTNTGELFF
CDR3nt: TGCAGTGCTAGTCCCGGGTCGACGAACACCGGGGAGCTGTTTTTT

abundance: NA
v_gene: TRBV7-8
d_gene: NA
j_gene: TRBJ1-5
CDR3aa: CASSLEGQINQPQHF
CDR3nt: TGTGCCAGCAGCTTAGAAGGACAGATCAATCAGCCCCAGCATTTT

abundance: few
v_gene: TRBV11-2
d_gene: TRBD1
j_gene: TRBJ2-1
CDR3aa: CASSAGTGSYNEQFF
CDR3nt: TGTGCCAGCAGCGCCGGGACAGGGAGCTACAATGAGCAGTTCTTC

abundance: NA
v_gene: TRBV4-3
d_gene: NA
j_gene: TRBJ2-5
CDR3aa: CASSQVVNGMETQYF
CDR3nt: TGCGCCAGCAGCCAAGTCGTTAACGGGATGGAGACCCAGTACTTC

abundance: few
v_gene: TRBV6-2/TRBV6-3
d_gene: NA
j_gene: TRBJ2-1
CDR3aa: CASSYVILQVLNSYNEQFF
CDR3nt: TGTGCCAGCAGTTACGTTATTCTCCAGGTGTTGAACTCCTACAATGAGCAGTTCTTC

abundance: few
v_gene: TRBV7-2
d_gene: NA
j_gene: TRBJ1-2
CDR3aa: CASSLVYRDFYGYTF
CDR3nt: TGTGCCAGCAGCTTAGTCTATAGGGATTTCTATGGCTACACCTTC

abundance: NA
v_gene: TRBV6-2/TRBV6-3
d_gene: TRBD1
j_gene: TRBJ2-5
CDR3aa: CASSYLDRASKTQYF
CDR3nt: TGTGCCAGCAGTTACTTGGACAGGGCCTCGAAGACCCAGTACTTC

abundance: NA
v_gene: TRBV28
d_gene: NA
j_gene: TRBJ1-2
CDR3aa: CASSLGKGKSTF
CDR3nt: TGTGCCAGCAGTTTGGGTAAGGGGAAGAGCACCTTC

abundance: NA
v_gene: TRBV24-1
d_gene: TRBD2
j_gene: TRBJ2-5
CDR3aa: CATSDHTSGKGETQYF
CDR3nt: TGTGCCACCAGTGACCACACTAGCGGGAAAGGAGAGACCCAGTACTTC

abundance: NA
v_gene: TRBV12-3/TRBV12-4
d_gene: TRBD2
j_gene: TRBJ2-1
CDR3aa: CASSIGTRGEQFF
CDR3nt: TGTGCCAGCAGCATCGGGACTAGGGGTGAGCAGTTCTTC

abundance: NA
v_gene: TRBV4-1
d_gene: TRBD2
j_gene: TRBJ2-1
CDR3aa: CASSQDNLAGINNEQFF
CDR3nt: TGCGCCAGCAGCCAAGATAACCTAGCGGGAATAAACAATGAGCAGTTCTTC

abundance: few
v_gene: TRBV7-2
d_gene: TRBD2
j_gene: TRBJ2-2
CDR3aa: CASSFGGRNTGELFF
CDR3nt: TGTGCCAGCAGCTTCGGCGGGAGGAACACCGGGGAGCTGTTTTTT

abundance: NA
v_gene: TRBV19
d_gene: NA
j_gene: TRBJ1-1
CDR3aa: CASRRSGETEAFF
CDR3nt: TGTGCCAGTAGACGGTCCGGAGAGACTGAAGCTTTCTTT

abundance: NA
v_gene: TRBV7-2
d_gene: NA
j_gene: TRBJ2-7
CDR3aa: CASSYAGINEQYF
CDR3nt: TGTGCCAGCAGCTATGCAGGGATCAACGAGCAGTACTTC

abundance: NA
v_gene: TRBV10-3
d_gene: TRBD2
j_gene: TRBJ2-1
CDR3aa: CAITAASGSLTNEQFF
CDR3nt: TGTGCCATCACCGCGGCTAGCGGGAGTCTTACCAATGAGCAGTTCTTC

abundance: NA
v_gene: TRBV27
d_gene: TRBD2
j_gene: TRBJ2-5
CDR3aa: CASSLVTGGHETQYF
CDR3nt: TGTGCCAGCAGTTTAGTCACGGGAGGACATGAGACCCAGTACTTC

abundance: few
v_gene: TRBV6-5
d_gene: NA
j_gene: TRBJ2-4
CDR3aa: CASSKILAKNIQYF
CDR3nt: TGTGCCAGCAGTAAAATTCTAGCCAAAAACATTCAGTACTTC

abundance: few
v_gene: TRBV7-6
d_gene: NA
j_gene: TRBJ1-2
CDR3aa: CASSPQGTGTYGYTF
CDR3nt: TGTGCCAGCAGCCCCCAGGGGACGGGCACCTATGGCTACACCTTC

abundance: few
v_gene: TRBV6-5
d_gene: TRBD1
j_gene: TRBJ2-7
CDR3aa: CASSYSRGPQSYEQYF
CDR3nt: TGTGCCAGCAGTTACTCCAGGGGGCCGCAATCCTACGAGCAGTACTTC

abundance: NA
v_gene: TRBV27
d_gene: TRBD1
j_gene: TRBJ2-5
CDR3aa: CASRGTGGAETQYF
CDR3nt: TGTGCCAGCAGGGGGACAGGGGGGGCAGAGACCCAGTACTTC

abundance: NA
v_gene: TRBV20-1
d_gene: NA
j_gene: TRBJ2-5
CDR3aa: CSARAGYQETQYF
CDR3nt: TGCAGTGCTAGAGCGGGCTACCAAGAGACCCAGTACTTC

abundance: NA
v_gene: TRBV6-6
d_gene: TRBD2
j_gene: TRBJ2-1
CDR3aa: CASSYTQAGTSGSHEQFF
CDR3nt: TGTGCCAGCAGTTACACGCAAGCAGGGACTAGCGGGAGCCATGAGCAGTTCTTC

abundance: many
v_gene: TRBV10-3
d_gene: TRBD2
j_gene: TRBJ2-3
CDR3aa: CAISASLGTSETDTQYF
CDR3nt: TGTGCCATCAGTGCCTCGCTTGGGACTAGCGAAACAGATACGCAGTATTTT

abundance: few
v_gene: TRBV30
d_gene: NA
j_gene: TRBJ2-7
CDR3aa: CAWSVLASYEQYF
CDR3nt: TGTGCCTGGAGTGTACTAGCCTCCTACGAGCAGTACTTC

abundance: once
v_gene: TRBV5-1
d_gene: NA
j_gene: TRBJ2-6
CDR3aa: CASSVGHVNSGANVLTF
CDR3nt: TGCGCCAGCAGCGTCGGACATGTTAATTCTGGGGCCAACGTCCTGACTTTC

abundance: few
v_gene: TRBV30
d_gene: TRBD1
j_gene: TRBJ1-3
CDR3aa: CAWATGSGNTIYF
CDR3nt: TGTGCCTGGGCGACAGGGTCCGGAAACACCATATATTTT

abundance: few
v_gene: TRBV7-2
d_gene: NA
j_gene: TRBJ1-2
CDR3aa: CASSSSYGYTF
CDR3nt: TGTGCCAGCAGCTCCTCCTATGGCTACACCTTC

abundance: NA
v_gene: TRBV12-3/TRBV12-4
d_gene: TRBD2
j_gene: TRBJ2-3
CDR3aa: CASSLAHLAGEDTQYF
CDR3nt: TGTGCCAGCAGCCTCGCCCACCTAGCGGGAGAAGATACGCAGTATTTT

abundance: NA
v_gene: TRBV27
d_gene: NA
j_gene: TRBJ1-5
CDR3aa: CASRTSNQPQHF
CDR3nt: TGTGCCAGCAGGACTAGCAATCAGCCCCAGCATTTT

abundance: few
v_gene: TRBV7-2
d_gene: TRBD1
j_gene: TRBJ1-1
CDR3aa: CASSRTGTRDTEAFF
CDR3nt: TGTGCCAGCAGCCGGACAGGGACCAGGGACACTGAAGCTTTCTTT

abundance: NA
v_gene: TRBV19
d_gene: NA
j_gene: TRBJ2-3
CDR3aa: CASKNRGGVRGTDTQYF
CDR3nt: TGTGCCAGTAAGAATCGGGGCGGGGTTCGAGGCACAGATACGCAGTATTTT

abundance: NA
v_gene: TRBV7-2
d_gene: TRBD1
j_gene: TRBJ1-2
CDR3aa: CASSFGQGFYGYTF
CDR3nt: TGTGCCAGCAGCTTTGGACAGGGCTTCTATGGCTACACCTTC

abundance: NA
v_gene: TRBV2
d_gene: NA
j_gene: TRBJ2-2
CDR3aa: CATEEGGGELFF
CDR3nt: TGTGCCACAGAGGAGGGTGGCGGGGAGCTGTTTTTT

abundance: NA
v_gene: TRBV7-2
d_gene: NA
j_gene: TRBJ2-2
CDR3aa: CASRSQEIGELFF
CDR3nt: TGTGCCAGCAGAAGTCAGGAGATTGGGGAGCTGTTTTTT

abundance: many
v_gene: TRBV7-9
d_gene: TRBD1
j_gene: TRBJ2-1
CDR3aa: CASRLTGASYNEQFF
CDR3nt: TGTGCCAGCAGGTTGACAGGGGCTAGCTACAATGAGCAGTTCTTC

abundance: NA
v_gene: TRBV12-3/TRBV12-4
d_gene: NA
j_gene: TRBJ2-7
CDR3aa: CASRPRGFSYEQYF
CDR3nt: TGTGCCAGCAGGCCTAGGGGTTTTTCCTACGAGCAGTACTTC

abundance: NA
v_gene: TRBV12-3/TRBV12-4
d_gene: NA
j_gene: TRBJ1-1
CDR3aa: CASSPWEDNEAFF
CDR3nt: TGTGCCAGCAGTCCTTGGGAGGACAATGAAGCTTTCTTT